This T cell receptor beta chain derives from a study of cytomegalovirus exposure and HLA in healthy donors. In the PCR, 60 Vbeta and 13 Jbeta primers were used. Using immunoSEQ multiplex PCR, the repertoire was profiled, and TCRdb retains in-frame clones only, with some absent. Of approximately 93,000 clones in the sample, 78% were seen once. The CDR3 loop spans 14 amino acids. V gave up 6 bases and J gave up 2 bases; unmatched junction bases: 3. Germline-derived CDR1 and CDR2 are SEHNR and FQNEAQ (reference sequence). The specimen was PBMCs. The sequence derives from a woman aged 40 to 49 in good health and CMV-seronegative. The chain is built from TRBV7-9 and TRBJ2-2; the match to TRBD1 covers 7 bases. This chain's CDR3 is CASSWDRNTGELFF. The CDR3 nucleotides read TGTGCCAGCAGTTGGGACAGAAACACCGGGGAGCTGTTTTTT.